The next 16 T cell receptor beta chains were all read from a single sample in a study (dated by TCRdb to between 2022 and 2023). The method was the immunoSEQ multiplex PCR assay. Sourced from immuneACCESS, this table was stored by TCRdb with only in-frame sequences that have V and J called. A share of the clones is absent; for the studies checked, an unresolved V gene accounts for under half, and the remainder has no known explanation. The sample includes approximately 70,000 clones, with over 85% observed a single time. Around 4.5% of the sample belongs to the ten largest clones. The sequenced material came from PBMCs. The receptors here all came from a man aged 35 to 55 with rheumatoid arthritis.

The chain employs TRBV19 and TRBJ1-2; D may be TRBD1 (5 bases). V dropped 3 bases and J dropped 7 bases, with 12 bases sitting between them. In germline, CDR1 is LNHDA, CDR2 SQIVND (reference sequence). The CDR3 contains 13 residues. In nucleotides, the CDR3 is TGTGCCAGTAGTATTGACGGGGCCCTTGGCTACACCTTC. Its protein product is CASSIDGALGYTF.

CDR3 sequence: CASSPWTSGAPYEQYF. DNA for the CDR3: TGTGCCAGCAGTCCCTGGACTAGCGGGGCCCCCTACGAGCAGTACTTC. This chain joins TRBV27 and TRBJ2-7; 12 bases map to TRBD2. The junction had 7 bases not matched to a gene; V was cut back by 5 bases and J by 2 bases. The CDR3 totals 16 residues. Germline-derived CDR1 and CDR2 are MNHEY and SMNVEV (reference sequence).

The V gene is TRBV19, the J gene TRBJ1-3; D ambiguous. The CDR3 length is 15 residues. Trimming cost V 3 bases and J 1 base, with 10 bases left between them. The germline gives CDR1 LNHDA, CDR2 SQIVND (reference sequence). CDR3: CASSIIGRSGNTIYF. The CDR3 coding sequence is TGTGCCAGTAGTATTATCGGAAGGTCTGGAAACACCATATATTTT.

The chain couples TRBV4-1 to TRBJ1-4, with 7 positions matching TRBD1. V shed 1 base, J shed 1 base, and the junction held 15 bases outside the gene matches. Per germline, CDR1 MGHRA and CDR2 YSYEKL. This CDR3 contains 20 residues. CDR3 nucleotides: TGCGCCAGCAGCCAAGGCACAGGGGTCCCTTTCGTCGGAACTAATGAAAAACTGTTTTTT. Its translation is CASSQGTGVPFVGTNEKLFF.

This chain uses TRBV6-5 with TRBJ2-1; tentative D call: TRBD2 (6 bases). CDR3 size: 13 residues. Germline assignment: CDR1 MNHEY and CDR2 SVGAGI. V was pared by 2 bases and J by 6 bases, with 8 bases between. The CDR3 protein is CASSYPGVNEQFF. The CDR3, as DNA: TGTGCCAGCAGTTACCCGGGGGTCAATGAGCAGTTCTTC.

This rearrangement joins TRBV9 to TRBJ1-6; D not resolved. Germline V gene sequence: CDR1 SGDLS, CDR2 YYNGEE. The CDR3 runs 13 residues. V dropped 3 bases and J dropped 9 bases, with 10 bases sitting between them. CDR3 sequence: CASSEGSSSPLHF. CDR3 in DNA: TGTGCCAGCAGCGAGGGATCTAGTTCACCCCTCCACTTT.

About this clone: One end of the junction is discordant with germline, which a read error may explain. The chain joins TRBV2 to TRBJ2-5; D may match TRBD1 or TRBD2 (5 bases each). Looked up from germline, CDR1 is SNHLY and CDR2 is FYNNEI. The CDR3 spans 14 residues. Here the CDR3 reads CASREGTYFETQYF. CDR3 DNA: TGTGCCAGCAGGGAAGGGACCTATTTTGAGACCCAGTACTTC.

V gene TRBV3-1 (or the pseudogene TRBV3-2) combines with J gene TRBJ2-3, with TRBD2 identical over 10 bases. This CDR3 comprises 15 residues. In germline, CDR1 is LGHDT, CDR2 YNNKEL (reference sequence). Trimming took 1 base from V and 4 from J; bases not matched to a gene: 2. CDR3 loop: CASSQGLAGADTQYF. The DNA of the CDR3 is TGTGCCAGCAGCCAAGGGCTAGCGGGGGCAGATACGCAGTATTTT.

This rearrangement joins TRBV7-9 to TRBJ1-2, with D hard to call. The germline CDR1 and CDR2 sequences are SEHNR and FQNEAQ (reference sequence). V was trimmed by 0 bases and J by 1 base, leaving 6 bases between them. This CDR3 region has 14 residues. As DNA, the CDR3 is TGTGCCAGCAGCTTAGCGGTTTTTAACTATGGCTACACCTTC. It encodes CASSLAVFNYGYTF.

The chain uses TRBV30 and TRBJ2-7, with D possibly being TRBD2 (6 bases). This CDR3 contains 15 residues. V dropped 5 bases and J dropped 0 bases, with 17 bases sitting between them. Germline V gene lookup returns CDR1 GTSNPN and CDR2 SVGIG (reference sequence). Here the CDR3 reads CAWQKSGTGSYEQYF. The DNA of the CDR3 is TGTGCCTGGCAAAAATCCGGGACTGGCTCCTACGAGCAGTACTTC.

This sequence joins TRBV19 and TRBJ2-1; TRBD2 matches at 13 bases. CDR1 is LNHDA and CDR2 is SQIVND in the germline V gene (reference sequence). The V and J ends lost 5 bases and 2 bases, in that order; junction bases with no gene match: 12. The CDR3 is 19 amino acids. The CDR3 here is CASSPRQGLAGPAYNEQFF. In nucleotides, the CDR3 is TGTGCCAGTAGTCCGCGACAGGGACTAGCGGGGCCTGCCTACAATGAGCAGTTCTTC.

Here the CDR3 reads CASSLFTGGAEAFF. CDR3 coding DNA: TGTGCCAGCAGCTTATTCACAGGGGGAGCTGAAGCTTTCTTT. This chain joins TRBV11-1 and TRBJ1-1; 8 nucleotides align to TRBD1. Unmatched junction bases numbered 5, after V lost 2 bases and J lost 6 bases. The germline gives CDR1 SGHAT, CDR2 FQDESV (reference sequence). This CDR3 spans 14 amino acids.

The gene calls are TRBV5-8 and TRBJ2-7; the D gene is possibly TRBD2 (5 bases). Germline values: CDR1 SGHTS, CDR2 YDEGEE. Trimming pared 0 bases from V and 7 bases from J, leaving 17 bases between. The CDR3 sequence is 15 residues long. Written as DNA, the CDR3 is TGTGCCAGCAGCTTGGCCGGAATCCGCGGGTGGGAGCAGTACTTC. It codes for CASSLAGIRGWEQYF.

The rearrangement joins TRBV11-1 to TRBJ2-1; 9 bases map to TRBD2. The V segment lost 4 bases and the J segment 4 bases; nucleotides outside the gene matches: 5. The CDR3 runs 15 residues. Germline lookup yields CDR1 SGHAT and CDR2 FQDESV (reference sequence). The CDR3 here is CASSSSAGGYNEQFF. CDR3 DNA: TGTGCCAGCAGCTCCTCAGCGGGGGGATACAATGAGCAGTTCTTC.

This rearrangement joins TRBV11-1 to TRBJ1-1; D not resolved. V was clipped by 1 base and J by 11 bases, with 11 bases between them. Germline assignment: CDR1 SGHAT and CDR2 FQDESV (reference sequence). The CDR3 contains 12 residues. CDR3 loop: CASSLDVAGAFF. For the CDR3, the DNA is TGTGCCAGCAGCTTAGATGTGGCTGGGGCTTTCTTT.

The V gene is TRBV4-1, the J gene TRBJ1-2; D uncertain. Germline CDR1 is MGHRA and CDR2 is YSYEKL. V gave up 4 bases and J gave up 4 bases, with 13 bases separating them. This CDR3 comprises 14 residues. CDR3 sequence: CASSPPERVYGYTF. CDR3 DNA sequence: TGCGCCAGCAGCCCCCCCGAGAGGGTCTATGGCTACACCTTC.